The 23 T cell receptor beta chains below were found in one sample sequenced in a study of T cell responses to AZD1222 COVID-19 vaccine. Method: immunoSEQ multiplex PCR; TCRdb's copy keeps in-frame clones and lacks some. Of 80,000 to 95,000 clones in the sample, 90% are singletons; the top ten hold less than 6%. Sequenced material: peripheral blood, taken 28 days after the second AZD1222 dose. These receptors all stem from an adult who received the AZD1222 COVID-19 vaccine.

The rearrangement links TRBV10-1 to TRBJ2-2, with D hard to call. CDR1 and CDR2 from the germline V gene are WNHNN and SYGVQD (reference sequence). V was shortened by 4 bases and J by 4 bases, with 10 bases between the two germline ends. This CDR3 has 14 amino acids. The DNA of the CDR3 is TGCGCCAGCAGTGCCGACACATTCACCGGGGAGCTGTTTTTT. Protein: CASSADTFTGELFF.

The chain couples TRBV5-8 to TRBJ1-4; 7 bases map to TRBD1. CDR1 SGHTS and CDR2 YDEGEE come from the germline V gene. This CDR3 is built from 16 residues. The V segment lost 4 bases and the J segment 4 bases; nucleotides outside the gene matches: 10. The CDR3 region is CASSPARGQYNEKLFF. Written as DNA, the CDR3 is TGTGCCAGCAGCCCTGCGAGGGGACAGTATAATGAAAAACTGTTTTTT.

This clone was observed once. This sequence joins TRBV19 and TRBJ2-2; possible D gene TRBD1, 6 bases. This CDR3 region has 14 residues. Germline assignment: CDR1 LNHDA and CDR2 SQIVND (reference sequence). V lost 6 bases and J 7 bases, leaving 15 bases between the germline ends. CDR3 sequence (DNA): TGTGCCAGTAGAAACAGACAGGTTGTCGGGGAGCTGTTTTTT. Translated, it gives CASRNRQVVGELFF.

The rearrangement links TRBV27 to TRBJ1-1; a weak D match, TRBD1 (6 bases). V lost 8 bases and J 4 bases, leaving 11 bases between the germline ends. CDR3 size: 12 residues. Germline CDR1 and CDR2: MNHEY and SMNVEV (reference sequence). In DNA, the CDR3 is TGTGCCAGCTCTACAGGGAGCACTGAAGCTTTCTTT. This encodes CASSTGSTEAFF.

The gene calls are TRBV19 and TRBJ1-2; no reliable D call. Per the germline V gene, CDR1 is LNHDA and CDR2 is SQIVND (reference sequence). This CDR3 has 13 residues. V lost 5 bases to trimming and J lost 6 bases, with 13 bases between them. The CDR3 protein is CASSLGLHDGYTF. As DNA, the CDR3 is TGTGCCAGTAGTCTTGGACTCCACGATGGCTACACCTTC. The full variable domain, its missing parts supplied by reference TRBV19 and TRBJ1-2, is DGGITQSPKYLFRKEGQNVTLSCEQNLNHDAMYWYRQDPGQGLRLIYYSQIVNDFQKGDIAEGYSVSREKKESFPLTVTSAQKNPTAFYLCASSLGLHDGYTFGSGTRLTVV.

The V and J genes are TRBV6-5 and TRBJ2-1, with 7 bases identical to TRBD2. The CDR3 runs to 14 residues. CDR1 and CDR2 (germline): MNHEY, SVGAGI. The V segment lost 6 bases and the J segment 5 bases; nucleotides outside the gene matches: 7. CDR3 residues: CASRKDGGDNEQFF. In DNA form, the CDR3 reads TGTGCCAGCAGGAAAGATGGGGGGGACAATGAGCAGTTCTTC.

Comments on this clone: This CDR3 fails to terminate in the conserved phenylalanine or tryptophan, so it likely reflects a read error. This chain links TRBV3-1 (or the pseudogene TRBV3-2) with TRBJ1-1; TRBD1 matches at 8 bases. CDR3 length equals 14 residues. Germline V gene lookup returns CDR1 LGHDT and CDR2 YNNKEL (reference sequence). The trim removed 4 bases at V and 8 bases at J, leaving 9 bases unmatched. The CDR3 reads CASSPSARQGEAFL. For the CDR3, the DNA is TGTGCCAGCAGCCCCAGCGCCCGACAGGGGGAAGCTTTCCTT.

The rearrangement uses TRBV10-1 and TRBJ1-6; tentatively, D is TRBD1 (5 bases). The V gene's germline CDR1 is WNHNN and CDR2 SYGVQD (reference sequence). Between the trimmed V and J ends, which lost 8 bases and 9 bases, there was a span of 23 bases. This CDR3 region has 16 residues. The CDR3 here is CASHPGTTRRGSPLHF. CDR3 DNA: TGCGCCAGCCATCCAGGGACCACAAGACGCGGTTCACCCCTCCACTTT.

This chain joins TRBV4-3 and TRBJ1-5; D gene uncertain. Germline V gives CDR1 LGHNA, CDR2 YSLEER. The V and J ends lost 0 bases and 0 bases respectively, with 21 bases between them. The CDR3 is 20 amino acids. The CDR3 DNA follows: TGCGCCAGCAGCCAAGAGTCGAAAAGGGAGGCAGACTATAGCAATCAGCCCCAGCATTTT. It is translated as CASSQESKREADYSNQPQHF.

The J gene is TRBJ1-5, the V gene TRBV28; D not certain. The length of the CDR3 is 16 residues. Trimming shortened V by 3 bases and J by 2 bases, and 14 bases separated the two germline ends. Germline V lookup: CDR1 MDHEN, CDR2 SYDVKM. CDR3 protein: CASSFGSSAGNQPQHF. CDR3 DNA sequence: TGTGCCAGCAGTTTTGGTAGTTCCGCGGGCAATCAGCCCCAGCATTTT.

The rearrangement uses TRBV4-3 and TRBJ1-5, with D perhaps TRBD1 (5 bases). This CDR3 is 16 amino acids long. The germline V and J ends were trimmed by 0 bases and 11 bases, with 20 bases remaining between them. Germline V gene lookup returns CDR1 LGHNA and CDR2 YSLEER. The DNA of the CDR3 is TGCGCCAGCAGCCAAGATCTATTGGGGCCCGTTCAAGCCCAGCATTTT. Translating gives CASSQDLLGPVQAQHF.

CDR3 protein: CASSPTTGATNEKLFF. The CDR3 coding sequence is TGCGCCAGCAGCCCCACCACAGGGGCAACTAATGAAAAACTGTTTTTT. The chain couples TRBV4-3 to TRBJ1-4; 7 bases line up with TRBD1. The germline V gene has CDR1 LGHNA and CDR2 YSLEER. Trimming removed 4 bases from V and 0 bases from J; junction bases left unmatched: 5. The CDR3 totals 16 residues.

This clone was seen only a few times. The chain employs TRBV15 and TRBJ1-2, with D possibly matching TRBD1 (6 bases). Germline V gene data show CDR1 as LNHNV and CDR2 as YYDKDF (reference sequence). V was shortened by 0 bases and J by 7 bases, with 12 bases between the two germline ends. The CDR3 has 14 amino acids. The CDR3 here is CATSRDNQGSGYTF. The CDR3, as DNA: TGTGCCACCAGCAGAGATAACCAGGGGAGTGGCTACACCTTC.

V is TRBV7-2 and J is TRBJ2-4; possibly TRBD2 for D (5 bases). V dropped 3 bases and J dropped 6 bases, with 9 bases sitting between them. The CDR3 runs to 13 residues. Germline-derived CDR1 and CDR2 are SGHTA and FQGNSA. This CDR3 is CASSFEGVNIQYF. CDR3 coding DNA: TGTGCCAGCAGCTTTGAGGGCGTAAACATTCAGTACTTC.

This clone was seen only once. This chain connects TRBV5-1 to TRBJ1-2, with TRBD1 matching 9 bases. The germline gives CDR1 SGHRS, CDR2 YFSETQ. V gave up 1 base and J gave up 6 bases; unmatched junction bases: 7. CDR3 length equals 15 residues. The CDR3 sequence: CASSLREQGANGYTF. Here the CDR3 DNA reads TGCGCCAGCAGCTTGCGGGAACAGGGGGCAAATGGCTACACCTTC. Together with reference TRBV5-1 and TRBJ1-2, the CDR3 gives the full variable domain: KAGVTQTPRYLIKTRGQQVTLSCSPISGHRSVSWYQQTPGQGLQFLFEYFSETQRNKGNFPGRFSGRQFSNSRSEMNVSTLELGDSALYLCASSLREQGANGYTFGSGTRLTVV.

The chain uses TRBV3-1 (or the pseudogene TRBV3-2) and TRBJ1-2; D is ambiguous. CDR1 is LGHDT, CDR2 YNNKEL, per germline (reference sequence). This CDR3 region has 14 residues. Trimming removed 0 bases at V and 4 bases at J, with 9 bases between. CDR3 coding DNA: TGTGCCAGCAGCCAAGATCTAACAGCCTATGGCTACACCTTC. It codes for CASSQDLTAYGYTF.

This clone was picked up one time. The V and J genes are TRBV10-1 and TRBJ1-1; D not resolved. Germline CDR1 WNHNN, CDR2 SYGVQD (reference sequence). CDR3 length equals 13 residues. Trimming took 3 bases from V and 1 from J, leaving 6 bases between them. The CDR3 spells CASSEWGNTEAFF. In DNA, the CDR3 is TGCGCCAGCAGTGAATGGGGGAACACTGAAGCTTTCTTT.

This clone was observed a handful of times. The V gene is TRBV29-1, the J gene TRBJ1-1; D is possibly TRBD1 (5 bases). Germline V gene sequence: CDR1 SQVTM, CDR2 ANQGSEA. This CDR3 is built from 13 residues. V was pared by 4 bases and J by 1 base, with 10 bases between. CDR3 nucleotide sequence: TGCAGCGTTGGGGTTGGGGGGAACACTGAAGCTTTCTTT. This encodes CSVGVGGNTEAFF.

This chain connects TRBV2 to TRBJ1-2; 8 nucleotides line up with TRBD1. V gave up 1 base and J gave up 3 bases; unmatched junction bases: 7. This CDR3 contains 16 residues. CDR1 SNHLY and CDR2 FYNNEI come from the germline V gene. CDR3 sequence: CASSEDYAGGDYGYTF. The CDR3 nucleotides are TGTGCCAGCAGTGAAGATTACGCAGGGGGCGACTATGGCTACACCTTC.

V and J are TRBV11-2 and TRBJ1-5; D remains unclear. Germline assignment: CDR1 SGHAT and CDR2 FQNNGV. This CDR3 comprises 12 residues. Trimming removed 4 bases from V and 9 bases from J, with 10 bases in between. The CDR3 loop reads CASSSNVGPQHF. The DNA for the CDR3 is TGTGCCAGCAGCTCCAACGTGGGGCCCCAGCATTTT.

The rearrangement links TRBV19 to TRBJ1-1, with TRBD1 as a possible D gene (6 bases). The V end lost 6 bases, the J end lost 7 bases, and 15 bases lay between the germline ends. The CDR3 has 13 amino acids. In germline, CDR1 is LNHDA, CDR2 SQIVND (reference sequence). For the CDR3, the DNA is TGTGCCAGTAGGGACCTCAGGGGACTTGAAGCTTTCTTT. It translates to CASRDLRGLEAFF.

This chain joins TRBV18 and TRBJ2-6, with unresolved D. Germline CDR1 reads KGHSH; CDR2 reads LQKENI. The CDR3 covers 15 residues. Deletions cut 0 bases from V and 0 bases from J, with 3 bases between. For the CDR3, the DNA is TGTGCCAGCTCACCACCGAACTCTGGGGCCAACGTCCTGACTTTC. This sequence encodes CASSPPNSGANVLTF.

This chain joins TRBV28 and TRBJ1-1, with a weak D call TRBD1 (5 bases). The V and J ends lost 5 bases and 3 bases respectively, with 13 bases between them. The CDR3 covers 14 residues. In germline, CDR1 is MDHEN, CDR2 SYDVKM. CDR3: CASSLVRGDTEAFF. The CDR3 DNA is TGTGCCAGCAGTCTCGTACGGGGGGACACTGAAGCTTTCTTT.